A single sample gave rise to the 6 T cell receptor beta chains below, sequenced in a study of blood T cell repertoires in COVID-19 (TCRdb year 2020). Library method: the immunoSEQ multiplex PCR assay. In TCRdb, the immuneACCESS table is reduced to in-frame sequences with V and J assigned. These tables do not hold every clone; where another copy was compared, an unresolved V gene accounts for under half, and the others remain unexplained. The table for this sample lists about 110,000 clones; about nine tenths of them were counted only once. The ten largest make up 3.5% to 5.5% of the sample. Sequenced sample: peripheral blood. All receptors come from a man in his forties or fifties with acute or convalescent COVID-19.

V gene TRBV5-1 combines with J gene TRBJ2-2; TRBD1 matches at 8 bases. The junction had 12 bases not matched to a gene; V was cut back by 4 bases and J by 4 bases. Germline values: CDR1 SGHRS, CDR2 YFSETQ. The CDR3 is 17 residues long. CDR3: CASSHPPTGVATGELFF. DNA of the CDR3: TGCGCCAGCAGCCACCCGCCGACAGGGGTGGCCACCGGGGAGCTGTTTTTT.

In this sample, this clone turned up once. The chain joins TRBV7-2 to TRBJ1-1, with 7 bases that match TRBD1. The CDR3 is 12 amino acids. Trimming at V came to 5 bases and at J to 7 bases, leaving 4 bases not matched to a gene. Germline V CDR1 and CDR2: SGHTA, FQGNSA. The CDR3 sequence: CASSHRQGEAFF. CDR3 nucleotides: TGTGCCAGCAGCCACCGACAGGGTGAAGCTTTCTTT.

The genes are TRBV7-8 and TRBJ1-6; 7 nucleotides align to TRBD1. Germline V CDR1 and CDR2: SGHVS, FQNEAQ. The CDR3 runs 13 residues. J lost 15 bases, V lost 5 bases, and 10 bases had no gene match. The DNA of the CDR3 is TGTGCCAGCAGCACTACACAGGGGAAGATCCTCCACTTT. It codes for CASSTTQGKILHF.

As DNA, the CDR3 is TGTGCCAGCAGCTACCGAGCCGGTGATCAGCCCCAGCATTTT. Its protein product is CASSYRAGDQPQHF. The rearrangement uses TRBV7-8 and TRBJ1-5, with unresolved D. The CDR3 totals 14 residues. The germline V and J ends were trimmed by 4 bases and 5 bases, with 12 bases remaining between them. Germline-derived CDR1 and CDR2 are SGHVS and FQNEAQ.

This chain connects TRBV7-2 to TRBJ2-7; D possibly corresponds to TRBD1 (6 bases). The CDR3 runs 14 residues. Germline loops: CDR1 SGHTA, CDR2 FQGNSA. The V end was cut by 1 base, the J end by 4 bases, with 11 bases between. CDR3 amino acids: CASSLGTVGYEQYF. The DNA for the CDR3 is TGTGCCAGCAGCTTAGGGACAGTAGGATACGAGCAGTACTTC.

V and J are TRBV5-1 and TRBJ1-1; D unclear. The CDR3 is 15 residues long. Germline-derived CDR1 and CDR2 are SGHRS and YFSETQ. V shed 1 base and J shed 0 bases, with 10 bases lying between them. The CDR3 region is CASSLSPDMNTEAFF. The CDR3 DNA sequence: TGCGCCAGCAGCTTGTCGCCAGACATGAACACTGAAGCTTTCTTT.